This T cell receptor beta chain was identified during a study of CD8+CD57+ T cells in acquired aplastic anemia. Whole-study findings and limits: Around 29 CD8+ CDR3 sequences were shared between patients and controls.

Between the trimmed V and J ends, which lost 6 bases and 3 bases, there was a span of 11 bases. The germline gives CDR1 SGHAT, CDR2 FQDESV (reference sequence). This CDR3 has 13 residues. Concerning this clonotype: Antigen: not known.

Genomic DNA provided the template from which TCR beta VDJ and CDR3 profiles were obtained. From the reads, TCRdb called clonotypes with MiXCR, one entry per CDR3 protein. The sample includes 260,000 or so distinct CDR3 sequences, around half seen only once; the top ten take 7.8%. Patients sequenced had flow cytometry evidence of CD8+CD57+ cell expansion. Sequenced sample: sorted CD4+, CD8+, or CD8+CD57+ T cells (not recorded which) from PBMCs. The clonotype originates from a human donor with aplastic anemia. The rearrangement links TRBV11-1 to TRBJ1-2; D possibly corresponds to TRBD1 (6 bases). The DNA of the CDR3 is TGTGCCAGCAGTTTACAGGGATACTATGGCTACACCTTC. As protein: CASSLQGYYGYTF.